The 13 T cell receptor beta chains presented below share a single source sample, sequenced in a study of neurological immune-mediated disorders. Noted time point: longitudinal time-point 2. One entry per CDR3 protein results from TCRdb running MiXCR on the 5' RACE reads. The sample consists of about 90,000 distinct CDR3 sequences, approximately 13% of them appearing once. Sequenced: PBMCs. Every receptor here comes from a female donor with HTLV-1-associated myelopathy (HAM/TSP).

This clonotype was found many times. The chain recombines TRBV4-1 with TRBJ1-1; D gene uncertain. CDR1 and CDR2 (germline): MGHRA, YSYEKL. Deletions cut 0 bases from V and 1 base from J, with 9 bases between. The CDR3 consists of 15 residues. DNA for the CDR3: TGCGCCAGCAGCCAAGATTACTCAGGGAACACTGAAGCTTTCTTT. It encodes CASSQDYSGNTEAFF.

Turning to this clonotype: This may be a read error, as it is one base from a much larger clone. The rearrangement uses TRBV5-1 and TRBJ1-3, with TRBD1 matching over 7 bases. This CDR3 has 15 residues. Germline V CDR1 and CDR2: SGHRS, YFSETQ. The DNA for the CDR3 is TGCGACAGCAGTATCGACAGGGCCTCTGGAAACACCATATATTTT. It codes for CDSSIDRASGNTIYF. The variable domain in full, with the rest retrieved from reference TRBV5-1 and TRBJ1-3, is KAGVTQTPRYLIKTRGQQVTLSCSPISGHRSVSWYQQTPGQGLQFLFEYFSETQRNKGNFPGRFSGRQFSNSRSEMNVSTLELGDSALYLCDSSIDRASGNTIYFGEGSWLTVV.

This clonotype was picked up many times. J is TRBJ2-3 and V is TRBV4-2; TRBD2 might be the D (7 bases). Looked up from germline, CDR1 is LGHNA and CDR2 is YNFKEQ. The CDR3 has 17 amino acids. V dropped 3 bases and J dropped 0 bases, with 16 bases sitting between them. The CDR3 coding sequence is TGTGCCAGCAGCCAGGGGGAACAGGGAGGGAGCACAGATACGCAGTATTTT. Translating it yields CASSQGEQGGSTDTQYF.

This clonotype was seen more than once but under ten times. V and J are TRBV6-1 and TRBJ1-5, with 7 bases lining up with TRBD1. The CDR3 extends over 13 amino acids. Losses at the gene ends were 5 bases for V and 6 bases for J; bases not matched to a gene: 4. Germline V lookup: CDR1 MNHNS, CDR2 SASEGT. The CDR3 region has the DNA TGTGCCAGCAGTCAGGGGGGGGCTCAGCCCCAGCATTTT. This encodes CASSQGGAQPQHF.

This clonotype was seen at least ten times. The gene calls are TRBV14 and TRBJ2-1; 9 nucleotides agree with TRBD1. CDR1 and CDR2 (germline): SGHDN, FVKESK. This CDR3 is 16 amino acids long. J gave up 4 bases and V 4 bases, and 8 bases lay outside the gene matches. CDR3 sequence reads: CASSPRGQGIYNEQFF. The CDR3 coding sequence is TGTGCCAGCAGCCCCCGTGGACAGGGGATTTACAATGAGCAGTTCTTC.

There are many counts of this clonotype. The V gene is TRBV12-3 or TRBV12-4, the J gene TRBJ2-3; 9 bases line up with TRBD1. Germline trimming cut 6 bases from V and 4 bases from J; bases unmatched to any gene: 5. CDR3 length: 14 amino acids. The CDR3 nucleotides read TGTGCCAGCAGATCGACAGGGGGGGCAGATACGCAGTATTTT. The encoded protein is CASRSTGGADTQYF.

The V call is TRBV27, the J call TRBJ2-5, with 11 bases matching TRBD2. Unmatched junction bases numbered 9, after V lost 4 bases and J lost 2 bases. CDR1 is MNHEY and CDR2 is SMNVEV in the germline V gene (reference sequence). This CDR3 region has 17 residues. CDR3 sequence: CASSSAKLAGAQETQYF. In DNA form, the CDR3 reads TGTGCCAGCAGTTCCGCCAAACTAGCGGGGGCGCAAGAGACCCAGTACTTC.

The sample holds many counts of this clonotype. The chain uses TRBV5-4 and TRBJ2-5; D possibly matches TRBD1 or TRBD2 (5 bases each). The V end was cut by 0 bases, the J end by 5 bases, with 14 bases between. The germline V gene encodes CDR1 SGHNT and CDR2 YYREEE (reference sequence). The CDR3 is 15 amino acids. CDR3 nucleotides: TGTGCCAGCAGCTTGGCTCCGGGGCAAGCGGAGACCCAGTACTTC. Translated, it gives CASSLAPGQAETQYF.

This clonotype has ten or more counts. This rearrangement joins TRBV7-9 to TRBJ2-4, with 9 bases aligning to TRBD1. Germline V gene sequence: CDR1 SEHNR, CDR2 FQNEAQ (reference sequence). V lost 4 bases to trimming and J lost 8 bases; unmatched junction nucleotides: 3. CDR3 size: 13 residues. The CDR3 DNA follows: TGTGCCAGCAGCTCAAGGGACAGGGACATTCAGTACTTC. Its protein is CASSSRDRDIQYF.

This clonotype was seen at least ten times. This chain uses TRBV14 with TRBJ1-1, with D uncertain. Germline CDR1 reads SGHDN; CDR2 reads FVKESK. Trimming cost V 8 bases and J 2 bases, with 24 bases left between them. The CDR3 contains 17 residues. This CDR3 reads CASPTRELYHVNTEAFF. The CDR3, as DNA: TGTGCCAGCCCAACGAGGGAGTTATACCATGTAAACACTGAAGCTTTCTTT.

This clonotype was detected ten times or more. The J gene is TRBJ2-1, the V gene TRBV5-1; possibly TRBD1 or TRBD2 for D (5 bases each). The CDR3 length is 16 residues. V lost 0 bases to trimming and J lost 7 bases, with 17 bases between them. Germline loops: CDR1 SGHRS, CDR2 YFSETQ. The CDR3 loop reads CASSLEGAGSRNEQFF. The CDR3 DNA is TGCGCCAGCAGCTTGGAAGGGGCAGGGAGTAGGAATGAGCAGTTCTTC.

This clonotype was detected many times. J is TRBJ1-1 and V is TRBV5-1; D might be TRBD1 (6 bases). V shed 4 bases and J shed 1 base, with 11 bases lying between them. The CDR3 consists of 14 residues. Germline CDR1 reads SGHRS; CDR2 reads YFSETQ. The CDR3 DNA follows: TGCGCCAGCAGCGCAGACAGGCAGAACACTGAAGCTTTCTTT. Protein sequence: CASSADRQNTEAFF.

Many counts were recorded for this clonotype. The rearrangement uses TRBV5-1 and TRBJ1-1, with no clear D. The germline V gene encodes CDR1 SGHRS and CDR2 YFSETQ. V gave up 3 bases and J gave up 1 base, with 16 bases separating them. The CDR3 contains 16 residues. This chain's CDR3 is CASSSISGRRNTEAFF. The CDR3 DNA reads TGCGCCAGCAGCTCAATCTCGGGCAGGAGGAACACTGAAGCTTTCTTT.